This record looks at one TCR beta chain sequence and its context. What it binds is unknown. Generated by immunoSEQ multiplex PCR, the TCRdb table keeps only in-frame clones and is missing some. The data show approximately 22,000 clones, 60% to 80% seen once. The data are from a study of PD-1 blockade in classical Hodgkin lymphoma. Study-level results: Newly diagnosed and completely responding patients shared comparable baseline diversity. Baseline TCR diversity was reportedly lower in newly diagnosed patients than in healthy donors. It was reported as lower still in relapsed/refractory patients. Possibly reflecting disease activity or prior therapy, repertoire differences have causes that remain undefined. Only CD4+ TCR diversity, not CD8+, had risen significantly by C4D1.

Time point here: cycle 4 day 1 (C4D1), after five to seven weeks of nivolumab. All the patients suffered relapse after autologous stem cell transplantation, and brentuximab vedotin exposure differed. Looked up from germline, CDR1 is MNHNS and CDR2 is SASEGT. Trimming left V 2 bases short and J 2 bases short, with 9 bases between. The CDR3 extends over 14 amino acids. The clonotype originates from a human donor with classical Hodgkin lymphoma. This chain joins TRBV6-1 and TRBJ1-2; unclear D gene. This sample comprised peripheral blood mononuclear cells (PBMCs), obtained before the fourth cycle of nivolumab. CDR3: CASSEPILNYGYTF. The DNA for the CDR3 is TGTGCCAGCAGTGAACCGATCCTGAACTATGGCTACACCTTC.